The present T cell receptor (beta chain) was sequenced within a study of blood T cell repertoires in COVID-19. Study details: T cells, B-cell-depleted T cells, or PBMCs provided the cDNA or gDNA that served as material.

Clones were read by immunoSEQ multiplex PCR, and TCRdb kept only the in-frame ones, dropping some. The data contain about 260,000 clones, 86% of them singletons. Sequences were obtained from peripheral blood. This receptor was obtained from a man younger than 40 with active or convalescent COVID-19.

CDR3 loop: CATVRVQPQHF. CDR3 nucleotides: TGTGCCACGGTCCGGGTTCAGCCCCAGCATTTT. This chain uses TRBV24-1 with TRBJ1-5; D is uncertain. The CDR3 loop spans 11 amino acids. Germline-derived CDR1 and CDR2 are KGHDR and SFDVKD. Trimming shortened V by 10 bases and J by 6 bases, and 9 bases separated the two germline ends.